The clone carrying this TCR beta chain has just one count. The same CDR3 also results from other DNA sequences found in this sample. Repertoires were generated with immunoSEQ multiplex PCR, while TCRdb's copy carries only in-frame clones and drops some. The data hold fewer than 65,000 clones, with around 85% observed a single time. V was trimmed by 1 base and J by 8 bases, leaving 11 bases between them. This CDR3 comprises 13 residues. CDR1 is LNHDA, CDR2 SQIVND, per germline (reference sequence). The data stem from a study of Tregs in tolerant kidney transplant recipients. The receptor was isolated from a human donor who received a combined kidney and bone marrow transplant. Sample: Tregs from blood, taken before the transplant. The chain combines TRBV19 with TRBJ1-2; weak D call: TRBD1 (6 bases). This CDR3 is CASSIGGRGGYTF. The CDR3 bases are TGTGCCAGTAGTATAGGGGGGCGAGGGGGCTACACCTTC.